These 16 T cell receptor beta chains were all obtained from the same sample, sequenced in a study of cytomegalovirus exposure and HLA in healthy donors. A multiplex PCR was run with 60 Vbeta primers and 13 Jbeta primers. Here immunoSEQ multiplex PCR was the method, and the copy in TCRdb shows in-frame clones only, minus some. In the table there are about 100,000 clones, 70% to 80% of which are singletons. The sequencing input was PBMCs. The receptors were gathered from a female donor in good health and CMV-seropositive.

There are a few counts of this clone. V and J are TRBV6-4 and TRBJ2-3; TRBD1 matches 10 bases. CDR3 size: 14 residues. Germline assignment: CDR1 MRHNA and CDR2 SNTAGT. The ends lost 5 bases at V and 4 bases at J; junction bases unmatched: 3. The CDR3 loop is CASSRQGAADTQYF. DNA for the CDR3: TGTGCCAGCAGTAGACAGGGGGCGGCAGATACGCAGTATTTT.

This clone was detected once. The chain has TRBV14 and TRBJ2-5; maybe TRBD2 (6 bases). This CDR3 comprises 14 residues. CDR1 SGHDN and CDR2 FVKESK come from the germline V gene. Trimming removed 4 bases at V and 6 bases at J, with 15 bases between. CDR3 sequence reads: CASSRRGDLKTQYF. CDR3 nucleotide sequence: TGTGCCAGCAGCCGGAGGGGAGACTTGAAGACCCAGTACTTC.

The chain employs TRBV11-3 and TRBJ2-3, with D perhaps TRBD1 (6 bases). The CDR3 extends over 13 amino acids. Germline assignment: CDR1 SGHNT and CDR2 YENEEA. V was clipped by 6 bases and J by 4 bases, with 11 bases between them. The CDR3 spells CASSGGRADTQYF. The CDR3 DNA sequence: TGTGCCAGCAGTGGGGGCCGCGCAGATACGCAGTATTTT.

This chain connects TRBV5-6 to TRBJ1-5; the match to TRBD1 covers 9 bases. Trimming cost V 1 base and J 1 base; bases outside gene matches: 3. CDR3 length: 16 residues. The germline CDR1 and CDR2 sequences are SGHDT and YYEEEE. This chain's CDR3 is CASSLRTGVSNQPQHF. The CDR3 region has the DNA TGTGCCAGCAGCTTGAGGACAGGGGTAAGCAATCAGCCCCAGCATTTT.

The chain combines TRBV14 with TRBJ2-7, with 7 bases matching TRBD2. The CDR3 is made up of 14 amino acids. Germline V lookup: CDR1 SGHDN, CDR2 FVKESK. With 4 bases clipped from V and 2 bases from J, the junction kept 5 bases outside the gene matches. DNA of the CDR3: TGTGCCAGCAGCCTTTCTAGCGGTCCCTACGAGCAGTACTTC. Its protein is CASSLSSGPYEQYF.

Turning to this clone: Here the CDR3 omits its conserved ending phenylalanine or tryptophan, so a read error is the likely source. The rearrangement joins TRBV11-2 to TRBJ2-3, with unresolved D. V lost 5 bases and J 5 bases, leaving 5 bases between the germline ends. The CDR3 is 11 residues long. Looked up from germline, CDR1 is SGHAT and CDR2 is FQNNGV. The CDR3 reads CASSPLDTQYS. In nucleotides, the CDR3 is TGTGCCAGCAGCCCACTAGATACGCAGTATTCT.

This clone was found a few times. This rearrangement joins TRBV6-1 to TRBJ2-7, with TRBD2 matching 12 bases. This CDR3 spans 17 amino acids. J gave up 2 bases and V 3 bases, and 8 bases lay outside the gene matches. The germline V gene has CDR1 MNHNS and CDR2 SASEGT. The CDR3 loop is CASSDPGTSGPTYEQYF. The CDR3 nucleotides are TGTGCCAGCAGTGATCCCGGGACTAGCGGGCCGACCTACGAGCAGTACTTC.

With regard to this clone: An end of the junction does not agree with germline; a read error may underlie this. The chain combines TRBV7-2 with TRBJ2-6; D is perhaps TRBD2 (7 bases). The CDR3 loop spans 13 amino acids. Per germline, CDR1 SGHTA and CDR2 FQGNSA. The CDR3 nucleotides read TGTGCCACGGGGGGCTCTGGGGCCAACGGCCTGACTTTC. It is translated as CATGGSGANGLTF.

V is TRBV4-1 and J is TRBJ1-2; tentatively, D is TRBD1 (6 bases). The CDR3 consists of 13 residues. With 1 base removed from V and 8 bases from J, the gap between germline ends came to 11 bases. Germline CDR1 reads MGHRA; CDR2 reads YSYEKL. CDR3 amino acids: CASSQVWGGGYTF. The CDR3, as DNA: TGCGCCAGCAGCCAAGTATGGGGGGGCGGCTACACCTTC.

The chain links TRBV30 to TRBJ1-4; D not certain. Trimming took off 3 bases at V and 6 bases at J, with 8 bases between the two ends. This CDR3 has 12 amino acids. Germline CDR1 is GTSNPN and CDR2 is SVGIG (reference sequence). DNA of the CDR3: TGTGCCTGGAGGTTCGCGGATGAAAAACTGTTTTTT. Its translation is CAWRFADEKLFF.

As DNA, the CDR3 is TGTGCCAGCACCGCTAGCGGAGAAAACAATCCCTACGAGCAGTACTTC. The encoded protein is CASTASGENNPYEQYF. V is TRBV6-7 and J is TRBJ2-7; TRBD2 agrees at 7 bases. TRBV6-7 is assigned to the ORF class and has an uncertain function. CDR3 size: 16 residues. V shed 7 bases, J shed 2 bases, and the junction held 14 bases outside the gene matches.

V usage is TRBV7-9 and J usage is TRBJ1-4; TRBD1 matches at 9 bases. Trimming removed 4 bases from V and 3 bases from J; junction bases left unmatched: 9. Germline V gene data show CDR1 as SEHNR and CDR2 as FQNEAQ (reference sequence). This CDR3 contains 17 residues. The CDR3 sequence is CASSSRDRDRANEKLFF. In DNA, the CDR3 is TGTGCCAGCAGCTCCCGGGACAGGGATCGAGCTAATGAAAAACTGTTTTTT.

The chain is built from TRBV11-2 and TRBJ1-5, with D perhaps TRBD1 (6 bases). The CDR3 totals 13 residues. Germline V lookup: CDR1 SGHAT, CDR2 FQNNGV. V was pared by 1 base and J by 9 bases, with 10 bases between. The DNA of the CDR3 is TGTGCCAGCAGCTTAGCGGCGACAGGGCCCCAGCATTTT. Amino acid sequence: CASSLAATGPQHF.

The chain couples TRBV19 to TRBJ1-2; TRBD1 matches at 9 bases. The CDR3 length is 14 residues. CDR1 LNHDA and CDR2 SQIVND come from the germline V gene (reference sequence). V gave up 6 bases and J gave up 4 bases; unmatched junction bases: 6. In DNA, the CDR3 is TGTGCCAGTAGGGGGACAGGGTCGGTCTATGGCTACACCTTC. Protein sequence: CASRGTGSVYGYTF.

CDR3 nucleotides: TGTGCCAGCATAAGACAGGGGGGCACTGAAGCTTTCTTT. This encodes CASIRQGGTEAFF. The genes are TRBV19 and TRBJ1-1; 9 bases map to TRBD1. Trimming removed 9 bases from V and 4 bases from J; junction bases left unmatched: 6. This CDR3 is built from 13 residues. Germline-derived CDR1 and CDR2 are LNHDA and SQIVND (reference sequence).

The gene calls are TRBV28 and TRBJ2-1; TRBD2 might be the D (5 bases). The CDR3 is made up of 16 amino acids. In germline, CDR1 is MDHEN, CDR2 SYDVKM. Trimming took off 4 bases at V and 0 bases at J, with 13 bases between the two ends. Here the CDR3 reads CASSSARRSSYNEQFF. CDR3 in DNA: TGTGCCAGCAGTTCGGCGAGGAGGAGCTCCTACAATGAGCAGTTCTTC.